What follows are 7 T cell receptor beta chains derived from one specimen sequenced in a study of response to subunit inactivated influenza vaccine. TCRdb independently ran MiXCR on the RT-PCR reads; one entry per CDR3 protein. The sample has about 190,000 distinct CDR3 sequences, roughly an eighth seen once. Specimen: CD8+ T cells sorted from PBMCs, collected about 5 days after vaccination. These TCRs come from a man aged 50 to 59 who received an inactivated influenza vaccine.

The chain uses TRBV6-5 and TRBJ1-1; no reliable D call. This CDR3 is 11 amino acids long. Between the trimmed V and J ends, which lost 4 bases and 13 bases, there was a span of 13 bases. Germline lookup yields CDR1 MNHEY and CDR2 SVGAGI. CDR3 DNA sequence: TGTGCCAGCAGTTTTATGGGAAGAGGTTTCTTT. It is translated as CASSFMGRGFF.

In this sample, this clonotype turned up a few times. The chain has TRBV27 and TRBJ2-3; D is possibly TRBD2 (5 bases). This CDR3 spans 14 amino acids. CDR1 and CDR2 (germline): MNHEY, SMNVEV (reference sequence). Between the trimmed V and J ends, which lost 3 bases and 4 bases, there was a span of 11 bases. CDR3 protein: CASSFTGKADTQYF. The CDR3 nucleotides are TGTGCCAGCAGTTTTACGGGGAAGGCAGATACGCAGTATTTT.

The chain is built from TRBV4-3 and TRBJ2-5; TRBD1 agrees at 11 bases. In germline, CDR1 is LGHNA, CDR2 YSLEER. V lost 4 bases and J lost 2; bases outside the gene matches: 3. CDR3 length: 15 residues. This chain's CDR3 is CASSPRDRGQETQYF. The CDR3 coding sequence is TGCGCCAGCAGCCCACGGGACAGGGGGCAAGAGACCCAGTACTTC.

J is TRBJ2-7 and V is TRBV4-3; possibly TRBD1 for D (6 bases). Looked up from germline, CDR1 is LGHNA and CDR2 is YSLEER. V gave up 0 bases and J gave up 5 bases, with 14 bases separating them. CDR3 size: 15 residues. In DNA, the CDR3 is TGCGCCAGCAGCCAAGACCACAGGGTTACCCACGAGCAGTACTTC. Amino acids: CASSQDHRVTHEQYF.

This chain connects TRBV7-9 to TRBJ2-3, with 9 bases lining up with TRBD1. CDR1 is SEHNR and CDR2 is FQNEAQ in the germline V gene (reference sequence). The CDR3 consists of 15 residues. V lost 5 bases to trimming and J lost 3 bases; unmatched junction nucleotides: 6. DNA for the CDR3: TGTGCCAGCAGCCCCCGGGACAGGGATACAGATACGCAGTATTTT. This encodes CASSPRDRDTDTQYF.

CDR3 protein: CASSDRSAPYEQYF. CDR3 in DNA: TGTGCCAGCAGCGACAGATCTGCGCCGTACGAGCAGTACTTC. The chain recombines TRBV2 with TRBJ2-7; tentatively, D is TRBD1 (5 bases). From germline, CDR1 is SNHLY and CDR2 FYNNEI. The CDR3 consists of 14 residues. Trimming cost V 6 bases and J 4 bases, with 16 bases left between them.

This clonotype was seen a few times. V usage is TRBV15 and J usage is TRBJ1-1; TRBD1 matches at 8 bases. CDR1 LNHNV and CDR2 YYDKDF come from the germline V gene (reference sequence). Trimming cost V 9 bases and J 4 bases; bases outside gene matches: 4. This CDR3 has 12 residues. CDR3 sequence reads: CATYDRGTEAFF. The CDR3 DNA reads as TGTGCCACTTACGACAGGGGCACTGAAGCTTTCTTT.